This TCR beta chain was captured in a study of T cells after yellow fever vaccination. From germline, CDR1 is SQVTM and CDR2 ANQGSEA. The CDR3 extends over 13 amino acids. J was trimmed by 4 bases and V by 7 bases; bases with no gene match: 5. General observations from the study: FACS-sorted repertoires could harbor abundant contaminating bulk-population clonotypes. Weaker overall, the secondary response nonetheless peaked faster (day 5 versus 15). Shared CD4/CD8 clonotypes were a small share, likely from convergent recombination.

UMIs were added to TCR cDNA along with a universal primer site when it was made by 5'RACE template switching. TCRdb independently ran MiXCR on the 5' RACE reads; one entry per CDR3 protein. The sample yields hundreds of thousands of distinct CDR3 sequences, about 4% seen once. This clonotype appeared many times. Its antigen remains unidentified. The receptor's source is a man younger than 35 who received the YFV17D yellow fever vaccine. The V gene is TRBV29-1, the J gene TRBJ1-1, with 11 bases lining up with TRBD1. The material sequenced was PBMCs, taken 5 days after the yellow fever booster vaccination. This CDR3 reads CSGTGTGGTEAFF. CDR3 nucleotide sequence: TGCAGCGGCACCGGGACAGGGGGCACTGAAGCTTTCTTT.